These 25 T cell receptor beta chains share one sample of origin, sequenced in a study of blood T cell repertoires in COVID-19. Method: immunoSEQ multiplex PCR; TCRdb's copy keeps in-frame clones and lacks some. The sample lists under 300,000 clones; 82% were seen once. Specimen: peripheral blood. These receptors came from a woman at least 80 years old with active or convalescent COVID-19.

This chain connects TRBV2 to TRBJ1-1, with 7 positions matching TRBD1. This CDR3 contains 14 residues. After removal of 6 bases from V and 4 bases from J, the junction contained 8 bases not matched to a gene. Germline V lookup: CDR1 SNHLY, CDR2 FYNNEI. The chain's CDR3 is CASRGTVHGTEAFF. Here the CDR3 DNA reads TGTGCCAGCAGGGGGACAGTTCACGGCACTGAAGCTTTCTTT.

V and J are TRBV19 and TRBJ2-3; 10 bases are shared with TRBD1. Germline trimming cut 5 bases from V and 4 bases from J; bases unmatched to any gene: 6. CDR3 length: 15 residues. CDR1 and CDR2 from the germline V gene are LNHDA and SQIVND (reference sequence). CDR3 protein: CASSPRDRGSDTQYF. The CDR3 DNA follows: TGTGCCAGTAGTCCCAGGGACAGGGGTTCAGATACGCAGTATTTT.

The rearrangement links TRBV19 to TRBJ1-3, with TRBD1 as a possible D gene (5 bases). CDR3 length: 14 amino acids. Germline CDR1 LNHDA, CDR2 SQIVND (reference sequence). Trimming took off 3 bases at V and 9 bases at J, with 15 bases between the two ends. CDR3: CASSMGPGDGTIYF. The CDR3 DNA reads TGTGCCAGTAGTATGGGACCGGGAGACGGCACCATATATTTT.

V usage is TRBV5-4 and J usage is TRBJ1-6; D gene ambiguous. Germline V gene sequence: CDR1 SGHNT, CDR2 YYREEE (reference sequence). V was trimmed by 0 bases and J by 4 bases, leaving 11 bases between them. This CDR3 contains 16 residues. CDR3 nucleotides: TGTGCCAGCAGCTTGGATGGCAGTCGTTATAATTCACCCCTCCACTTT. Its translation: CASSLDGSRYNSPLHF.

This CDR3 is CASSQSGGAYEQYF. The CDR3 nucleotides read TGTGCCAGCAGCCAAAGCGGGGGGGCCTACGAGCAGTACTTC. This chain uses TRBV28 with TRBJ2-7; 10 bases line up with TRBD2. CDR3 length: 14 residues. The trim removed 6 bases at V and 2 bases at J, leaving 4 bases unmatched. In germline, CDR1 is MDHEN, CDR2 SYDVKM. Based on the CDR3 plus reference TRBV28 and TRBJ2-7, the full variable domain is DVKVTQSSRYLVKRTGEKVFLECVQDMDHENMFWYRQDPGLGLRLIYFSYDVKMKEKGDIPEGYSVSREKKERFSLILESASTNQTSMYLCASSQSGGAYEQYFGPGTRLTVT.

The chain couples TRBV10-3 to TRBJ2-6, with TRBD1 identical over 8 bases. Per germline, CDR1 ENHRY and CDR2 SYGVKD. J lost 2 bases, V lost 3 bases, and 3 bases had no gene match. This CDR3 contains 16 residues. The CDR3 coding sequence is TGTGCCATCAGTGATCCAGGGGGCGCTGGGGCCAACGTCCTGACTTTC. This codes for CAISDPGGAGANVLTF.

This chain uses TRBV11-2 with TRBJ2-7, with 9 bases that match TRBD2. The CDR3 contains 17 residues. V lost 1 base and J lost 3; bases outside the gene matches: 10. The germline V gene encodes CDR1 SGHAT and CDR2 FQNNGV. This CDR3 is CASSLGAPLTSGYEQYF. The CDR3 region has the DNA TGTGCCAGCAGCTTAGGCGCCCCTCTGACTAGCGGCTACGAGCAGTACTTC. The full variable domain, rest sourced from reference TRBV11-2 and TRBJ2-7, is EAGVAQSPRYKIIEKRQSVAFWCNPISGHATLYWYQQILGQGPKLLIQFQNNGVVDDSQLPKDRFSAERLKGVDSTLKIQPAKLEDSAVYLCASSLGAPLTSGYEQYFGPGTRLTVT.

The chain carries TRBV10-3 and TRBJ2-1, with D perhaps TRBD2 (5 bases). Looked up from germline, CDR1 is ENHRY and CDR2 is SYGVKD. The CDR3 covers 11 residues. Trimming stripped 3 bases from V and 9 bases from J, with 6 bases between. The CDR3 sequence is CAISDAGEQFF. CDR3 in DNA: TGTGCCATCAGTGATGCGGGTGAGCAGTTCTTC.

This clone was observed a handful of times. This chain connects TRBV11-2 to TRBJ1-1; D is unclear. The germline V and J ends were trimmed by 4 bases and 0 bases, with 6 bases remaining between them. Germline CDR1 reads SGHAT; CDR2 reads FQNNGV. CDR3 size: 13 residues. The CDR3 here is CASSSKMNTEAFF. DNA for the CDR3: TGTGCCAGCAGCTCCAAAATGAACACTGAAGCTTTCTTT.

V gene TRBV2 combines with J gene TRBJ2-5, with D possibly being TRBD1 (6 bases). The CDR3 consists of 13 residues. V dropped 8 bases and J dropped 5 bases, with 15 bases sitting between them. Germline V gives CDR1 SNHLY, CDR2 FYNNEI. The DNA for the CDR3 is TGTGCCAGCGGGGGCCCAGACGGGGAGACCCAGTACTTC. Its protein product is CASGGPDGETQYF. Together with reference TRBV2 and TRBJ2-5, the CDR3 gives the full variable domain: EPEVTQTPSHQVTQMGQEVILRCVPISNHLYFYWYRQILGQKVEFLVSFYNNEISEKSEIFDDQFSVERPDGSNFTLKIRSTKLEDSAMYFCASGGPDGETQYFGPGTRLLVL.

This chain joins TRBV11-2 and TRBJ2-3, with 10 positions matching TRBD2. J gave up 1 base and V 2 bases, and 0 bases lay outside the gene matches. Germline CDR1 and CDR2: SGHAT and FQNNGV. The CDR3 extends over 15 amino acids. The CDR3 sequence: CASSLLAGGTDTQYF. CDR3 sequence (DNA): TGTGCCAGCAGCTTACTAGCGGGGGGCACAGATACGCAGTATTTT.

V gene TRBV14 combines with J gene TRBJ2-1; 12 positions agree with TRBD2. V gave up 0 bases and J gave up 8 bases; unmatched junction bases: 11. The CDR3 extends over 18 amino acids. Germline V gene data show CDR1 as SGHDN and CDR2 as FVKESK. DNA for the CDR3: TGTGCCAGCAGCCAAGAGCTAGCGGGAGGGCCAAGCGGGGATGAGCAGTTCTTC. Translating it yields CASSQELAGGPSGDEQFF.

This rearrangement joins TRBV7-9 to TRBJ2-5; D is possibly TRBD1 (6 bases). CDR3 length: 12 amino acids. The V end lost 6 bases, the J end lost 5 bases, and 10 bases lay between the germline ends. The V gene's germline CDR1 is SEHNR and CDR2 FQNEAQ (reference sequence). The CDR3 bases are TGTGCCAGCAGTCGGGACACGGAGACCCAGTACTTC. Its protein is CASSRDTETQYF.

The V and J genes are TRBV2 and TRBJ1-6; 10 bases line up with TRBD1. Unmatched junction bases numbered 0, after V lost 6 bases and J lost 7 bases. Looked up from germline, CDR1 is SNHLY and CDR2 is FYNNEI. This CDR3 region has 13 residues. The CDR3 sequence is CASRDRGNSPLHF. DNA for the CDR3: TGTGCCAGCAGGGACAGGGGGAATTCACCCCTCCACTTT.

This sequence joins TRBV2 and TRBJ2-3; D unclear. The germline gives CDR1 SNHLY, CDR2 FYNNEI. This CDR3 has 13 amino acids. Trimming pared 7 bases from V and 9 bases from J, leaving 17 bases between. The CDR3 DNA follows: TGTGCCAGCACCGCCCCCCTAGGCTTAACGCAGTATTTT. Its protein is CASTAPLGLTQYF.

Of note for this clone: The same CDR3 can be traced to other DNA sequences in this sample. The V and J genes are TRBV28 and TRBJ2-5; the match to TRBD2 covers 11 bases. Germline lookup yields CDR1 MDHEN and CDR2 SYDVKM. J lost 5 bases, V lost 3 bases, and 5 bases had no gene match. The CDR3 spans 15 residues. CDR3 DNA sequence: TGTGCCAGCAGTTTCCTAGCGGGGGGCAGCGAGACCCAGTACTTC. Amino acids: CASSFLAGGSETQYF.

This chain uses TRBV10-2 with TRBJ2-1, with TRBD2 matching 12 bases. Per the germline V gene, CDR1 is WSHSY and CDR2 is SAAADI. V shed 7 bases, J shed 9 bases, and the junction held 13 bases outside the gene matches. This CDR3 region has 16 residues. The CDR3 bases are TGCGCCAGCACCAAAGGACTAGCGGGATTGCTCGGTGAGCAGTTCTTC. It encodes CASTKGLAGLLGEQFF.

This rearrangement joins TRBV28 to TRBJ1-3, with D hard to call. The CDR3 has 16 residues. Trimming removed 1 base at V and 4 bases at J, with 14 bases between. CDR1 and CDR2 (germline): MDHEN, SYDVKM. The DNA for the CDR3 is TGTGCCAGCAGTTTATCCCAACGGAGTTCCGGAAACACCATATATTTT. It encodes CASSLSQRSSGNTIYF.

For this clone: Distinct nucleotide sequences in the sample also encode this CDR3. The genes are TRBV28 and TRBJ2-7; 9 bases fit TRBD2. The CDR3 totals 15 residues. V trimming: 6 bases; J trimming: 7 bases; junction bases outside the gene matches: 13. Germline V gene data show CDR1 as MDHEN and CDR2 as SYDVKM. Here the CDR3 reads CASRLRGGTGREQYF. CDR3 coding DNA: TGTGCCAGCAGACTGCGGGGGGGGACCGGGAGGGAGCAGTACTTC. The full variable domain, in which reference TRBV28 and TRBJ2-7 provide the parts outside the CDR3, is DVKVTQSSRYLVKRTGEKVFLECVQDMDHENMFWYRQDPGLGLRLIYFSYDVKMKEKGDIPEGYSVSREKKERFSLILESASTNQTSMYLCASRLRGGTGREQYFGPGTRLTVT.

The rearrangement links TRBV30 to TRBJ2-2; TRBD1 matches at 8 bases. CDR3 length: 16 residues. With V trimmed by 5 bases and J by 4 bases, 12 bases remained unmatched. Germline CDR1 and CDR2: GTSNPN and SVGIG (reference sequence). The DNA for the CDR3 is TGTGCCTGGTCTAGCACAGGGGGTCTTCGCACCGGGGAGCTGTTTTTT. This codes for CAWSSTGGLRTGELFF.

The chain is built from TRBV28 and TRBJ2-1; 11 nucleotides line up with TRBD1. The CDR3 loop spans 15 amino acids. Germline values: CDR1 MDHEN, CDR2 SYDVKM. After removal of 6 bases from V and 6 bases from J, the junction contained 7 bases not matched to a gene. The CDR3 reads CASSPRTGGPNEQFF. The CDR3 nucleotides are TGTGCCAGCAGCCCTAGGACAGGGGGCCCCAATGAGCAGTTCTTC. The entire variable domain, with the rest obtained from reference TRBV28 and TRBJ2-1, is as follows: DVKVTQSSRYLVKRTGEKVFLECVQDMDHENMFWYRQDPGLGLRLIYFSYDVKMKEKGDIPEGYSVSREKKERFSLILESASTNQTSMYLCASSPRTGGPNEQFFGPGTRLTVL.

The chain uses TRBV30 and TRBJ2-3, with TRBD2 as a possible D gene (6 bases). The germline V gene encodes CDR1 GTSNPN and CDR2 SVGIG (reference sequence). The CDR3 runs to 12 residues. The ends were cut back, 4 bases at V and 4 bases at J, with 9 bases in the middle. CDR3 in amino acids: CAWKPGADTQYF. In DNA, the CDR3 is TGTGCCTGGAAACCGGGGGCAGATACGCAGTATTTT.

The CDR3, as DNA: TGTGCCAGCAGTTACTTTAGGGGTGGCTACACCTTC. Its protein product is CASSYFRGGYTF. The chain links TRBV6-2 or TRBV6-3 to TRBJ1-2, with D perhaps matching TRBD1 (5 bases). Germline V lookup: CDR1 MNHEY, CDR2 SVGEGT. The CDR3 spans 12 residues. V dropped 1 base and J dropped 7 bases, with 7 bases sitting between them.

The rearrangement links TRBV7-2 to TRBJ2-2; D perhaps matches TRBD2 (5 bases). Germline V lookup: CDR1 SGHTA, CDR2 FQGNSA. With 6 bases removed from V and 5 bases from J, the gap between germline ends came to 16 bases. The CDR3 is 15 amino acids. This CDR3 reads CASRMDRSGTGELFF. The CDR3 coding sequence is TGTGCCAGCAGGATGGATAGGTCGGGGACCGGGGAGCTGTTTTTT. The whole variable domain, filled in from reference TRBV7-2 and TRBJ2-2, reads GAGVSQSPSNKVTEKGKDVELRCDPISGHTALYWYRQSLGQGLEFLIYFQGNSAPDKSGLPSDRFSAERTGGSVSTLTIQRTQQEDSAVYLCASRMDRSGTGELFFGEGSRLTVL.

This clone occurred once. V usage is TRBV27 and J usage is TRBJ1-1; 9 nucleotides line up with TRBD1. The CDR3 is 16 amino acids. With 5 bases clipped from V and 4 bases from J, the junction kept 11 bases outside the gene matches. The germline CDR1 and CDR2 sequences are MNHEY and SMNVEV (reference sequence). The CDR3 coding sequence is TGTGCCAGCAGTAGATCGACAGGGGGAGGTTCCACTGAAGCTTTCTTT. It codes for CASSRSTGGGSTEAFF.